This is a list of T cell receptor beta chains from one sample in a study of shared clonotypes between healthy human individuals. Clones were read by immunoSEQ multiplex PCR, and TCRdb kept only the in-frame ones, dropping some. The repertoire has over a million clones, roughly 95% of them found once; the top ten carry 1% to 1.5%. Sequenced input: naive CD4+ T cells sorted from blood. The origin of the receptors is a man aged 30-40 years in good health. Both conserved end residues are part of each CDR3. The D gene is left open where the match is weak. Clone size is given for some rows only: seen once, a few or many times, or a class if the clone is expanded.

V gene	D gene	clone size	J gene	CDR3 protein	CDR3 DNA
TRBV6-5	-	-	TRBJ2-7	CASSYSRGSVYEQYF	TGTGCCAGCAGTTACTCGAGAGGCTCGGTCTACGAGCAGTACTTC
TRBV28	-	-	TRBJ1-4	CASSFQDSNEKLFF	TGTGCCAGCAGTTTTCAGGACAGTAATGAAAAACTGTTTTTT
TRBV18	TRBD1	-	TRBJ2-3	CASSLIDRVGIDTQYF	TGTGCCAGCTCACTGATCGACAGGGTGGGGATAGATACGCAGTATTTT
TRBV7-9	TRBD2	-	TRBJ2-1	CASSPTREGDNEQFF	TGTGCCAGCAGTCCAACGCGGGAGGGGGACAATGAGCAGTTCTTC
TRBV11-3	-	-	TRBJ2-2	CASSSTLATGGELFF	TGTGCCAGCAGCTCCACTCTAGCGACTGGCGGGGAGCTGTTTTTT
TRBV4-1	-	-	TRBJ1-1	CASSQLNTEAFF	TGCGCCAGCAGCCAGTTGAACACTGAAGCTTTCTTT
TRBV5-4	TRBD2	once	TRBJ2-1	CASSGNQAGAGNEQFF	TGTGCCAGCAGCGGGAACCAAGCGGGAGCGGGCAATGAGCAGTTCTTC
TRBV18	-	-	TRBJ1-1	CASSPPIRTEAFF	TGTGCCAGCTCACCACCGATTAGGACTGAAGCTTTCTTT
TRBV28	-	-	TRBJ2-2	CASSGWGAGTGELFF	TGTGCCAGCAGTGGATGGGGGGCGGGCACCGGGGAGCTGTTTTTT
TRBV11-2	TRBD2	-	TRBJ2-7	CASSLVPGVSSAGVWEQYF	TGTGCCAGCAGCTTAGTCCCGGGGGTGAGCTCAGCGGGAGTCTGGGAGCAGTACTTC
TRBV5-1	TRBD1	-	TRBJ2-2	CASSLEGQGIGELFF	TGCGCCAGCAGCTTGGAGGGACAGGGGATCGGGGAGCTGTTTTTT
TRBV25-1	TRBD2	-	TRBJ2-5	CASTGTSERAQYF	TGTGCCAGCACCGGGACTAGCGAGCGGGCCCAGTACTTC
TRBV6-5	-	-	TRBJ2-3	CASRPVGGTDTQYF	TGTGCCAGCAGGCCCGTAGGGGGCACAGATACGCAGTATTTT
TRBV4-1	-	-	TRBJ2-7	CASSEAGRGGYEQYF	TGCGCCAGCAGCGAGGCGGGCAGGGGGGGCTACGAGCAGTACTTC
TRBV7-3	-	-	TRBJ1-1	CASSLSGPTEAFF	TGTGCCAGCAGCCTTAGCGGCCCCACTGAAGCTTTCTTT
TRBV28	-	-	TRBJ2-2	CASSLSGAGELFF	TGTGCCAGCAGTTTATCTGGAGCCGGGGAGCTGTTTTTT
TRBV2	-	-	TRBJ2-6	CASSADSPSGANVLTF	TGTGCCAGCAGTGCCGACAGTCCCTCTGGGGCCAACGTCCTGACTTTC
TRBV28	TRBD1	-	TRBJ1-5	CASRFRDRGQPQHF	TGTGCCAGCAGGTTCCGGGACAGGGGCCAGCCCCAGCATTTT
TRBV19	-	-	TRBJ2-3	CASSIVAYTDTQYF	TGTGCCAGTAGTATAGTGGCTTATACAGATACGCAGTATTTT
TRBV30	TRBD2	few	TRBJ2-3	CAFYQGTSGRIDTQYF	TGTGCCTTTTACCAGGGGACTAGCGGGAGAATAGATACGCAGTATTTT
TRBV7-9	TRBD2	-	TRBJ2-7	CASSFTTGLAGVNNEQYF	TGTGCCAGCAGCTTCACGACCGGACTAGCGGGAGTGAACAACGAGCAGTACTTC
TRBV11-2	-	once	TRBJ2-3	CASSLGSTGDTQYF	TGTGCCAGCAGCTTAGGATCTACAGGGGATACGCAGTATTTT
TRBV18	-	-	TRBJ1-4	CASSPQGMDEKLFF	TGTGCCAGCTCACCGCAGGGAATGGATGAAAAACTGTTTTTT
TRBV19	TRBD1	-	TRBJ2-1	CASRTVGGQGSGNEQFF	TGTGCCAGTAGGACCGTAGGGGGACAGGGGTCGGGGAATGAGCAGTTCTTC
TRBV5-1	TRBD1	-	TRBJ1-4	CASSLTGGSTNEKLFF	TGCGCCAGCAGCCTGACAGGGGGCTCAACTAATGAAAAACTGTTTTTT
TRBV6-1	-	-	TRBJ2-7	CASSAGDSPYEQYF	TGTGCCAGCAGCGCGGGGGACAGCCCCTACGAGCAGTACTTC
TRBV23-1	TRBD2	-	TRBJ2-7	CASFLGLAGSSYEQYF	TGCGCCAGCTTTTTGGGACTAGCGGGGAGCTCCTACGAGCAGTACTTC
TRBV9	TRBD2	-	TRBJ2-5	CASSDSSGDTQETQYF	TGTGCCAGCAGCGACTCTAGCGGAGATACACAAGAGACCCAGTACTTC
TRBV9	-	-	TRBJ2-7	CASSGASEQYF	TGTGCCAGCAGCGGGGCCTCCGAGCAGTACTTC
TRBV5-4	-	-	TRBJ2-3	CASSFTMDTQYF	TGTGCCAGCAGCTTTACGATGGATACGCAGTATTTT
TRBV5-3	TRBD2	-	TRBJ2-1	CARSLLTSGREGFNEQFF	TGTGCCAGAAGCCTCCTGACTAGCGGGAGAGAGGGGTTCAATGAGCAGTTCTTC
TRBV11-2	TRBD1	-	TRBJ2-7	CASSLDGQGREQYF	TGTGCCAGCAGCTTAGACGGACAGGGTCGCGAGCAGTACTTC
TRBV5-1	-	once	TRBJ2-1	CASLDTSGGGEQFF	TGCGCCAGCCTGGACACTTCCGGAGGCGGTGAGCAGTTCTTC
TRBV2	-	-	TRBJ1-5	CASKGRLGSNQPQHF	TGTGCCAGCAAAGGCAGGCTTGGAAGCAATCAGCCCCAGCATTTT
TRBV5-4	-	-	TRBJ2-1	CASSSSASSYNEQFF	TGTGCCAGCAGTTCATCCGCTAGCAGCTACAATGAGCAGTTCTTC
TRBV19	-	-	TRBJ1-2	CASSILSQGSGYTF	TGTGCCAGTAGTATACTGTCACAGGGTAGTGGCTACACCTTC
TRBV27	TRBD1	-	TRBJ2-3	CASSSTGTRNTDTQYF	TGTGCCAGCAGTTCGACAGGGACACGAAACACAGATACGCAGTATTTT
TRBV5-1	-	-	TRBJ1-1	CASSLRSHAEAFF	TGCGCCAGCAGCTTGAGGTCTCATGCTGAAGCTTTCTTT
TRBV5-1	TRBD2	few	TRBJ2-2	CASSPLNQRGGGELFF	TGCGCCAGCAGCCCCCTTAACCAGCGGGGAGGCGGGGAGCTGTTTTTT
TRBV5-1	TRBD1	-	TRBJ1-2	CASSTTGTNYGYTF	TGCGCCAGCAGCACGACAGGGACTAACTATGGCTACACCTTC
TRBV27	-	-	TRBJ1-2	CASSPTGVYGYTF	TGTGCCAGCAGTCCCACAGGAGTCTATGGCTACACCTTC
TRBV28	TRBD1	-	TRBJ2-3	CASRGQGARTDTQYF	TGTGCCAGCAGGGGACAGGGGGCTCGCACAGATACGCAGTATTTT
TRBV6-5	-	-	TRBJ2-1	CASSLTVVGYNEQFF	TGTGCCAGCAGTTTGACAGTGGTAGGCTACAATGAGCAGTTCTTC
TRBV15	-	-	TRBJ1-2	CATSRDGVSNYGYTF	TGTGCCACCAGCAGAGACGGCGTTTCTAACTATGGCTACACCTTC
TRBV5-1	TRBD2	-	TRBJ2-1	CASSAGVLADNEQFF	TGCGCCAGCAGCGCCGGGGTCCTAGCGGACAATGAGCAGTTCTTC
TRBV6-6	TRBD1	-	TRBJ1-2	CASGGGPGTGGDGYTF	TGTGCCAGCGGTGGGGGCCCCGGGACAGGGGGCGATGGCTACACCTTC